These 24 T cell receptor beta chains came from one sample sequenced in a study of preoperative IRX-2 immunotherapy in early breast cancer. Treatment denoted: preoperative locoregional IRX-2 cytokine immunotherapy. Only in-frame clones appear in the TCRdb table, and some are missing; sequencing was by immunoSEQ multiplex PCR. The sample has about 29,000 clones, around 87% seen once. This specimen was collected from a patient treated with IRX-2 immunotherapy. Source of these receptors: a human donor with breast cancer.

The V gene is TRBV11-2, the J gene TRBJ2-3; tentative D call: TRBD2 (7 bases). CDR1 SGHAT and CDR2 FQNNGV come from the germline V gene. The CDR3 is 17 residues long. Trimming shortened V by 0 bases and J by 5 bases, and 18 bases separated the two germline ends. The CDR3 DNA is TGTGCCAGCAGCTTAGATGCGCGGGGGCCCTCCGGAGATACGCAGTATTTT. It codes for CASSLDARGPSGDTQYF.

V is TRBV5-1 and J is TRBJ2-3; TRBD2 might be the D (6 bases). This CDR3 spans 17 amino acids. V lost 0 bases, J lost 5 bases, and 19 bases lay in between. Germline CDR1 and CDR2: SGHRS and YFSETQ. The CDR3 coding sequence is TGCGCCAGCAGCTTGGCCGTATACGGGGGTGATTTAGATACGCAGTATTTT. Protein sequence: CASSLAVYGGDLDTQYF.

This clone was detected only once. The V and J genes are TRBV28 and TRBJ1-5, with no clear D. CDR3 size: 14 residues. Trimming cost V 4 bases and J 5 bases, with 12 bases left between them. Germline V gene sequence: CDR1 MDHEN, CDR2 SYDVKM. The CDR3 nucleotides are TGTGCCAGCAGTTCGAGGACGGGGTATCAGCCCCAGCATTTT. It codes for CASSSRTGYQPQHF.

V is TRBV28 and J is TRBJ2-4; 7 bases are a match to TRBD1. Germline V gene lookup returns CDR1 MDHEN and CDR2 SYDVKM. The CDR3 consists of 13 residues. V shed 10 bases and J 1 base; nucleotides not matched to a gene: 4. This CDR3 is CAIGQVAKNIQYF. The CDR3 nucleotides read TGTGCCATCGGACAGGTCGCCAAAAACATTCAGTACTTC.

The CDR3 is CASSSRGGDYGYTF. CDR3 in DNA: TGTGCCAGCAGCTCGCGCGGGGGAGACTATGGCTACACCTTC. The chain uses TRBV5-4 and TRBJ1-2, with a weak D call TRBD1 (5 bases). The CDR3 sequence is 14 residues long. The germline V gene encodes CDR1 SGHNT and CDR2 YYREEE (reference sequence). V lost 3 bases, J lost 3 bases, and 12 bases lay in between.

The chain recombines TRBV20-1 with TRBJ1-1; TRBD1 might be the D (6 bases). The CDR3 totals 11 residues. Deletions cut 6 bases from V and 10 bases from J, with 15 bases between. CDR1 is DFQATT, CDR2 SNEGSKA, per germline (reference sequence). CDR3 amino acids: CSADPAGAAFF. CDR3 nucleotides: TGCAGTGCGGACCCGGCAGGGGCAGCTTTCTTT.

This clone has a handful of counts. Other DNA sequences within the sample encode an identical CDR3. The CDR3 region has the DNA TGTGCCAGCTCACGGGGACAGGGGAGCACTGAAGCTTTCTTT. Its protein is CASSRGQGSTEAFF. V usage is TRBV18 and J usage is TRBJ1-1; 10 positions match TRBD1. V gave up 4 bases and J gave up 4 bases; unmatched junction bases: 3. This CDR3 has 14 residues. Germline V gives CDR1 KGHSH, CDR2 LQKENI.

The V call is TRBV18, the J call TRBJ1-5, with D hard to call. The germline V gene encodes CDR1 KGHSH and CDR2 LQKENI. The CDR3 is 15 amino acids. V was shortened by 5 bases and J by 8 bases, with 19 bases between the two germline ends. CDR3: CASSELGASTEPQHF. CDR3 nucleotides: TGTGCCAGCTCAGAGCTGGGAGCGTCAACTGAGCCCCAGCATTTT.

The chain uses TRBV19 and TRBJ1-4; unclear D gene. The CDR3 spans 15 residues. From germline, CDR1 is LNHDA and CDR2 SQIVND (reference sequence). Trimming cost V 7 bases and J 3 bases, with 15 bases left between them. CDR3 sequence reads: CASITGQAPNEKLFF. The CDR3 coding sequence is TGTGCCAGTATAACCGGGCAGGCGCCTAATGAAAAACTGTTTTTT.

This rearrangement joins TRBV9 to TRBJ2-6, with D possibly being TRBD1 or TRBD2 (5 bases each). V was cut by 3 bases and J by 0 bases, with 16 bases left in between. CDR1 and CDR2 from the germline V gene are SGDLS and YYNGEE. CDR3 length equals 18 residues. This CDR3 is CASSDPGRTRSGANVLTF. The CDR3 DNA follows: TGTGCCAGCAGCGACCCGGGACGAACACGCTCTGGGGCCAACGTCCTGACTTTC.

This clone was detected only once. In DNA, the CDR3 is TGTGCCAGCGCTTGGGTCTACACCGGGGAGCTGTTTTTT. Encoded protein: CASAWVYTGELFF. J is TRBJ2-2 and V is TRBV7-2, with unresolved D. The CDR3 runs to 13 residues. CDR1 SGHTA and CDR2 FQGNSA come from the germline V gene. The V end lost 8 bases, the J end lost 3 bases, and 10 bases lay between the germline ends.

The chain has TRBV7-8 and TRBJ1-3, with TRBD1 identical over 7 bases. The V and J ends lost 5 bases and 4 bases, in that order; junction bases with no gene match: 14. The CDR3 totals 17 residues. Germline V gene sequence: CDR1 SGHVS, CDR2 FQNEAQ. CDR3 protein: CASSQPRQGSFGNTIYF. The CDR3 DNA sequence: TGTGCCAGCAGCCAACCTAGACAGGGAAGCTTCGGAAACACCATATATTTT. The full variable domain, completed using reference TRBV7-8 and TRBJ1-3, is GAGVSQSPRYKVAKRGQDVALRCDPISGHVSLFWYQQALGQGPEFLTYFQNEAQLDKSGLPSDRFFAERPEGSVSTLKIQRTQQEDSAVYLCASSQPRQGSFGNTIYFGEGSWLTVV.

V usage is TRBV28 and J usage is TRBJ1-6; no reliable D call. The CDR3 sequence is 16 residues long. Trimming stripped 6 bases from V and 5 bases from J, with 17 bases between. Looked up from germline, CDR1 is MDHEN and CDR2 is SYDVKM. The CDR3 region is CASSDYYQADNSPLHF. The DNA for the CDR3 is TGTGCCAGCAGCGATTACTATCAGGCGGATAATTCACCCCTCCACTTT.

This clone was seen more than once but under ten times. This chain connects TRBV10-2 to TRBJ2-1; 8 bases agree with TRBD2. The trim removed 10 bases at V and 5 bases at J, leaving 10 bases unmatched. CDR3 length: 14 amino acids. The germline V gene encodes CDR1 WSHSY and CDR2 SAAADI. The CDR3 reads CATQRAGVNNEQFF. The DNA for the CDR3 is TGCGCCACCCAGAGAGCGGGAGTCAACAATGAGCAGTTCTTC.

The chain employs TRBV15 and TRBJ2-7, with D perhaps matching TRBD1 (5 bases). Trimming removed 1 base at V and 1 base at J, with 5 bases between. This CDR3 has 13 residues. Germline V gene data show CDR1 as LNHNV and CDR2 as YYDKDF (reference sequence). CDR3 residues: CATSRGTSYEQYF. Written as DNA, the CDR3 is TGTGCCACCAGCAGAGGGACATCCTACGAGCAGTACTTC.

The CDR3, as DNA: TGTGCCAGCAGTGCCGGAGTGGGCTACACCTTC. This translates into CASSAGVGYTF. The chain uses TRBV6-5 and TRBJ1-2; no clear D. Germline values: CDR1 MNHEY, CDR2 SVGAGI. The CDR3 has 11 residues. Trimming cost V 5 bases and J 8 bases, with 9 bases left between them.

The chain recombines TRBV11-2 with TRBJ2-7; no clear D gene. From germline, CDR1 is SGHAT and CDR2 FQNNGV. The CDR3 has 15 residues. Deletions cut 1 base from V and 7 bases from J, with 17 bases between. The chain's CDR3 is CASSLGTILIEEQYF. As DNA, the CDR3 is TGTGCCAGCAGCTTAGGAACGATATTAATTGAGGAGCAGTACTTC.

The rearrangement joins TRBV5-4 to TRBJ2-3; weak D call: TRBD1 (6 bases). Germline V gene sequence: CDR1 SGHNT, CDR2 YYREEE (reference sequence). Trimming pared 3 bases from V and 0 bases from J, leaving 8 bases between. This CDR3 spans 14 amino acids. DNA for the CDR3: TGTGCCAGCAGCTGGACAGCTAGCACAGATACGCAGTATTTT. Its protein product is CASSWTASTDTQYF.

Here the CDR3 DNA reads TGTGCCAGCAGCGGGACTAGCGGGAGGGAGCAGTACTTC. Translating gives CASSGTSGREQYF. This sequence joins TRBV25-1 and TRBJ2-7; the match to TRBD2 covers 15 bases. After removal of 6 bases from V and 7 bases from J, the junction contained 1 base not matched to a gene. This CDR3 has 13 residues. Germline V gives CDR1 MGHDK, CDR2 SYGVNS.

This chain uses TRBV11-1 with TRBJ2-1, with TRBD1 matching over 8 bases. The CDR3 is 16 residues long. Losses at the gene ends were 5 bases for V and 10 bases for J; bases not matched to a gene: 16. Germline V CDR1 and CDR2: SGHAT, FQDESV (reference sequence). The CDR3 coding sequence is TGTGCCAGCAGCGCACCAGGGGGCGAGGTTTTAAAGGAGCAGTTCTTC. Translated: CASSAPGGEVLKEQFF.

This chain uses TRBV7-6 with TRBJ2-5; 9 positions agree with TRBD2. Germline-derived CDR1 and CDR2 are SGHVS and FNYEAQ. J was trimmed by 5 bases and V by 1 base; bases with no gene match: 11. This CDR3 comprises 17 residues. CDR3 loop: CASSLGGRGGPQETQYF. The CDR3 nucleotides read TGTGCCAGCAGCTTAGGTGGGCGGGGGGGACCCCAGGAGACCCAGTACTTC.

DNA for the CDR3: TGTGCCTGGAGTGTACTGGGCACCGGGGAGCTGTTTTTT. This encodes CAWSVLGTGELFF. The chain combines TRBV30 with TRBJ2-2; D not resolved. The CDR3 totals 13 residues. V shed 0 bases and J shed 4 bases, with 6 bases lying between them. Looked up from germline, CDR1 is GTSNPN and CDR2 is SVGIG (reference sequence). Looking up the rest from reference TRBV30 and TRBJ2-2 gives the full variable domain: SQTIHQWPATLVQPVGSPLSLECTVEGTSNPNLYWYRQAAGRGLQLLFYSVGIGQISSEVPQNLSASRPQDRQFILSSKKLLLSDSGFYLCAWSVLGTGELFFGEGSRLTVL.

The chain is built from TRBV5-1 and TRBJ2-1; 9 bases are a match to TRBD1. The CDR3 contains 16 residues. CDR1 and CDR2 from the germline V gene are SGHRS and YFSETQ. J was trimmed by 7 bases and V by 5 bases; bases with no gene match: 13. The CDR3, as DNA: TGCGCCAGCAGAGACTTCCCGGGACAGGGAAGAAATGAGCAGTTCTTC. As protein: CASRDFPGQGRNEQFF.

This clone appeared a single time. CDR3 loop: CASSPQTGTALVALHF. As DNA, the CDR3 is TGCGCCAGCAGCCCCCAAACCGGGACAGCCCTGGTGGCCCTCCACTTT. The V and J genes are TRBV5-1 and TRBJ1-6; 7 bases line up with TRBD1. This CDR3 has 16 residues. CDR1 and CDR2 from the germline V gene are SGHRS and YFSETQ. V lost 4 bases to trimming and J lost 14 bases; unmatched junction nucleotides: 18.